This T cell receptor (beta chain) was profiled in a study of T-cell reconstitution after alpha-beta-depleted transplantation in children (dated by TCRdb to the mid-2010s). About the study as a whole: The study quantitatively tracked T-cell immune reconstitution after TCRalphabeta/CD19-depleted allogeneic hematopoietic cell transplantation in children using TCR repertoire profiling.

The CDR3 covers 13 residues, taking in both the cysteine and the phenylalanine. Only CDR3 DNA remains: 39 bases, in frame from the first base. CDR1 and CDR2 are read off the germline V gene (reference sequence) as LNHDA and SQIVND. Between the V and J ends, shortened by 2 bases and 4 bases respectively, the junction contains 8 bases. As for this clonotype: This receptor's antigen is unknown. No base quality values were provided; no much bigger clone lies one nucleotide off.

Receptor amplification or capture employed PCR. Sequencing was performed on an Illumina HiSeq 2500. TCR libraries were prepared with molecular barcoding, using unique molecular identifiers to normalize TCRbeta repertoire quantification. The public reads were reprocessed in TCRdb via fastp at Q25 and MiXCR, keeping in-frame beta chains. Every CDR3 protein is listed once, alongside the most common genes and DNA of its rows. This sample has hundreds of thousands of distinct CDR3 sequences in its table, and about 14% of those were observed once. The ten largest clones capture about 4.5% of the sample. This sequence was found in a human donor who donated a stem cell graft to a child with Fanconi anemia. The V gene is TRBV19 and the J gene is TRBJ1-1, with the identity of the D gene unclear. The input for sequencing was PBMCs, taken from the stem cell graft. CDR3 region: CASSISLGTEAFF. At the DNA level, the sequence is TGTGCCAGTAGTATATCCCTCGGCACTGAAGCTTTCTTT.